This paragraph covers one T cell receptor beta chain sequence. Its antigen is still unknown. This sample stems from a study of molecular identifiers for immune sequencing clone quantification. Notes on the study in general: Spiked-in Jurkat TCR RNA corresponding to one cell was reported as detectable against more than 950,000 naive cells. Over 99% of CMV-specific effector molecules, but under 1% of naive ones, were in clones above 20 copies.

RNA fractions of 10%, 30% or 50% and roughly 20,000 to 1,000,000 sorted cells were the source of naive CD8 libraries. Methods described previously were used for bulk TCR libraries, and listed TCR primers were applied. One entry per CDR3 protein results from TCRdb running MiXCR on the PCR reads. The sample lists fewer than 350,000 distinct CDR3 sequences, about 22% occurring once. The clonotype comes from a human donor in good health. Some libraries in this study had Jurkat cell RNA spiked in. Material for sequencing was naive CD8+ T cells from blood, with Jurkat cell RNA spiked in. Regarding subset: FACS-sorted CD8+CD4-CCR7+CD45RA+ naive T cells.

For the CDR3, the DNA is TGTGCCAGCAGCACGGGACAGTTCTACGAGCAGTACTTC. This sequence encodes CASSTGQFYEQYF. This chain connects TRBV5-6 to TRBJ2-7; 7 bases align to TRBD1. The CDR3 length is 13 residues. CDR1 is SGHDT, CDR2 YYEEEE, per germline. V lost 4 bases to trimming and J lost 3 bases; unmatched junction nucleotides: 4.